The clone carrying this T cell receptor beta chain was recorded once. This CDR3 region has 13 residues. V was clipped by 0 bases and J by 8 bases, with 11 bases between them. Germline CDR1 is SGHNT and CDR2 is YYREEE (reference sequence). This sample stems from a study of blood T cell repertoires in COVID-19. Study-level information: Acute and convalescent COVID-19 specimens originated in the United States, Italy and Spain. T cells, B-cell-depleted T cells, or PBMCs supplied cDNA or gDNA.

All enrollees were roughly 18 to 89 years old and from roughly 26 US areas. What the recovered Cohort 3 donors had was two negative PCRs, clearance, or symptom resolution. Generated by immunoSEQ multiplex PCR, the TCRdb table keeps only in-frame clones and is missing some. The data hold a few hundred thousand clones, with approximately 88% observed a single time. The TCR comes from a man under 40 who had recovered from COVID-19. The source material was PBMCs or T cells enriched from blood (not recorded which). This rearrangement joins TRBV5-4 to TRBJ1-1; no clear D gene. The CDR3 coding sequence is TGTGCCAGCAGCTTGGGAGGGTTAGGGGAAGCTTTCTTT. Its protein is CASSLGGLGEAFF. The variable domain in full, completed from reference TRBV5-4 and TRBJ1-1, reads ETGVTQSPTHLIKTRGQQVTLRCSSQSGHNTVSWYQQALGQGPQFIFQYYREEENGRGNFPPRFSGLQFPNYSSELNVNALELDDSALYLCASSLGGLGEAFFGQGTRLTVV.